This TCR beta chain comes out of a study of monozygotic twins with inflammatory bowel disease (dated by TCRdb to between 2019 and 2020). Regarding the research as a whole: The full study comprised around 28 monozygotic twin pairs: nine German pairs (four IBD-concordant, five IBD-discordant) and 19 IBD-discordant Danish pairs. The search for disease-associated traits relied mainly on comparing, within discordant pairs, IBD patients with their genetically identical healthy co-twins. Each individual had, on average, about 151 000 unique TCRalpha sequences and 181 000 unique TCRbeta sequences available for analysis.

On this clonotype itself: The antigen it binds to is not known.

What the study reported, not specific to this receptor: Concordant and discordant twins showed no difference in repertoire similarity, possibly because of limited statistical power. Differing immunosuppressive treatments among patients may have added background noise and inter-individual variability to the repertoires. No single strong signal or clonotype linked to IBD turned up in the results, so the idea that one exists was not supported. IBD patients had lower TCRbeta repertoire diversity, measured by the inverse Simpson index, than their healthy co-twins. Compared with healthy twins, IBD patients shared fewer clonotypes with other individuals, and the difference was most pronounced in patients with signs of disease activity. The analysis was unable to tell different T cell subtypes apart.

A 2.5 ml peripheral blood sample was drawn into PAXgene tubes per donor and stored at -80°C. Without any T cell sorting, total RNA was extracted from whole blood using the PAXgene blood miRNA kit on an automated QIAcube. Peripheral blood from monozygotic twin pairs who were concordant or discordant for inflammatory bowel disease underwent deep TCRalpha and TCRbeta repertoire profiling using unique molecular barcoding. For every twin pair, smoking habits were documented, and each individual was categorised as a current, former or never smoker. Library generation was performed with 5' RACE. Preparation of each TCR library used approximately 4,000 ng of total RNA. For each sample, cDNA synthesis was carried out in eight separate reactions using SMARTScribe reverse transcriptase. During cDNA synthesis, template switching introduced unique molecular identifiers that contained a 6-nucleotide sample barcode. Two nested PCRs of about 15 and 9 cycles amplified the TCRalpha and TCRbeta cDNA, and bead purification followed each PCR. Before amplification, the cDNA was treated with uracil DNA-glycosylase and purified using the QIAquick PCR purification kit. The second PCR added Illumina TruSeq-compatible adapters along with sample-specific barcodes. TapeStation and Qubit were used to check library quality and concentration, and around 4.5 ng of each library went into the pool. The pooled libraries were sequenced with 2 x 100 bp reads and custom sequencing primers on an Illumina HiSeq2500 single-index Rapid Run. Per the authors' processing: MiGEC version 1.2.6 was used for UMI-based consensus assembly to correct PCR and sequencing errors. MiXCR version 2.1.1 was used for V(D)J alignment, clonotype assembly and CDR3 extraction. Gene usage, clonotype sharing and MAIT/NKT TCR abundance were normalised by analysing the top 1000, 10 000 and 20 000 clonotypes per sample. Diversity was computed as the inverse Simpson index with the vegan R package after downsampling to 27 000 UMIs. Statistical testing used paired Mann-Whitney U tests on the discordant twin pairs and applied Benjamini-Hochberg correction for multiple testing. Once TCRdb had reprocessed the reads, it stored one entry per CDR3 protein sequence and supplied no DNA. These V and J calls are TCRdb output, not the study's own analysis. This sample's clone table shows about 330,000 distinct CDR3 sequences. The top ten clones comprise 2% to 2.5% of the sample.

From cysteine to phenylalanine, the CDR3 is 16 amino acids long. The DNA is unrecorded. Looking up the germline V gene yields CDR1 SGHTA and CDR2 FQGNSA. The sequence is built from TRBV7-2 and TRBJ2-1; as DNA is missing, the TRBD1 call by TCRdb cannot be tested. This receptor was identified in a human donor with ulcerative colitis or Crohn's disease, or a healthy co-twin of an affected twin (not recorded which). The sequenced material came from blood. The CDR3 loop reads CASSTGTSNTYNEQFF.